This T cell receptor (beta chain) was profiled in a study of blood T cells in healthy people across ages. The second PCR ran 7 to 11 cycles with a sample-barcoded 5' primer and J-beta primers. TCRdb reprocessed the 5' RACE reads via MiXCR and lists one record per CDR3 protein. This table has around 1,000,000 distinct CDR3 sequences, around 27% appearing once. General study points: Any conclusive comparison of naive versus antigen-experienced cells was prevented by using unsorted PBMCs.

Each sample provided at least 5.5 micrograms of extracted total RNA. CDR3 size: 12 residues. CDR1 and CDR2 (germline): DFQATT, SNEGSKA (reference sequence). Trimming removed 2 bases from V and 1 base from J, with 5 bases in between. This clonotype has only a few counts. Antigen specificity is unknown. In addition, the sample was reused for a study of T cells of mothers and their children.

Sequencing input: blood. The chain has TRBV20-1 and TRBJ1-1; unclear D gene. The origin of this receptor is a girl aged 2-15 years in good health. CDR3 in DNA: TGCAGTGCTAGACAGCCGAACACTGAAGCTTTCTTT. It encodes CSARQPNTEAFF.